Shown below are 21 T cell receptor beta chains from a single sample sequenced in a study of T cell repertoires in ileal Crohn's disease. Noted time point: proximal margin of the surgical specimen (macroscopically non-inflamed). The assay was immunoSEQ multiplex PCR, and TCRdb's table has in-frame clones only and misses some. This sample has over 7,000 clones, with about two thirds found just once. Sequences were obtained from ileal tissue. The receptors stem from an adult with Crohn's disease.

The chain employs TRBV4-1 and TRBJ1-5; perhaps TRBD1 as D (5 bases). Germline values: CDR1 MGHRA, CDR2 YSYEKL. Trimming left V 0 bases short and J 5 bases short, with 17 bases between. The CDR3 length is 17 residues. The DNA for the CDR3 is TGCGCCAGCAGCCAAGATCCCCCAGGGATGACCTATCAGCCCCAGCATTTT. Its translation is CASSQDPPGMTYQPQHF.

This chain joins TRBV14 and TRBJ1-1; D is undetermined. Germline CDR1 and CDR2: SGHDN and FVKESK. The ends were cut back, 2 bases at V and 0 bases at J, with 7 bases in the middle. The CDR3 sequence is 14 residues long. In DNA form, the CDR3 reads TGTGCCAGCAGCCAATTCCTCCTGAACACTGAAGCTTTCTTT. Translating gives CASSQFLLNTEAFF.

Of note for this clone: Other DNA sequences within the sample encode an identical CDR3. The chain recombines TRBV6-5 with TRBJ2-1, with D perhaps TRBD2 (5 bases). Germline V lookup: CDR1 MNHEY, CDR2 SVGAGI. V was cut by 2 bases and J by 4 bases, with 6 bases left in between. This CDR3 comprises 13 residues. The CDR3 region has the DNA TGTGCCAGCAGTTACACGGGGTACAATGAGCAGTTCTTC. Its protein is CASSYTGYNEQFF.

The chain couples TRBV6-6 to TRBJ1-2; 9 bases line up with TRBD1. Germline trimming cut 5 bases from V and 6 bases from J; bases unmatched to any gene: 7. This CDR3 comprises 14 residues. Germline CDR1 reads MNHNY; CDR2 reads SVGAGI (reference sequence). The CDR3 DNA is TGTGCCAGCAGTCGGGCCGGGACAGGGAATGGCTACACCTTC. Translation: CASSRAGTGNGYTF.

The V and J genes are TRBV7-9 and TRBJ1-4; D is possibly TRBD1 (6 bases). Germline V gives CDR1 SEHNR, CDR2 FQNEAQ (reference sequence). The length of the CDR3 is 16 residues. V lost 1 base to trimming and J lost 3 bases, with 12 bases between them. The CDR3 loop reads CASSLGDTAANEKLFF. The DNA for the CDR3 is TGTGCCAGCAGCTTAGGGGACACGGCCGCTAATGAAAAACTGTTTTTT.

This chain links TRBV28 with TRBJ1-3; D may be TRBD1 (5 bases). The V end lost 5 bases, the J end lost 0 bases, and 11 bases lay between the germline ends. The CDR3 is 15 residues long. Germline lookup yields CDR1 MDHEN and CDR2 SYDVKM. As DNA, the CDR3 is TGTGCCAGCAGTACCCGGGACTTCTCTGGAAACACCATATATTTT. Residues: CASSTRDFSGNTIYF.

This chain joins TRBV7-9 and TRBJ1-2, with 10 bases matching TRBD1. V trimming: 1 base; J trimming: 6 bases; junction bases outside the gene matches: 2. Germline CDR1 SEHNR, CDR2 FQNEAQ (reference sequence). The CDR3 is made up of 14 amino acids. CDR3 residues: CASSLGGQGNGYTF. CDR3 nucleotide sequence: TGTGCCAGCAGCTTAGGGGGACAGGGGAATGGCTACACCTTC.

This chain connects TRBV20-1 to TRBJ2-4, with D possibly called TRBD1 or TRBD2 (5 bases each). Germline V lookup: CDR1 DFQATT, CDR2 SNEGSKA (reference sequence). The CDR3 runs to 11 residues. Trimming shortened V by 5 bases and J by 4 bases, and 6 bases separated the two germline ends. The CDR3 nucleotides read TGCAGTGCTGGGGGAAAAAACATTCAGTACTTC. This translates into CSAGGKNIQYF.

This sequence joins TRBV12-5 and TRBJ2-7; 8 nucleotides match TRBD1. Looked up from germline, CDR1 is LGHNT and CDR2 is FRNRAP. V gave up 7 bases and J gave up 6 bases; unmatched junction bases: 17. The CDR3 has 16 amino acids. As DNA, the CDR3 is TGTGCTAGTGCCCTCCGGACGGGGCAGGGGGCTGGCGAGCAGTACTTC. Its protein is CASALRTGQGAGEQYF.

This clone was found a few times. The J gene is TRBJ2-1, the V gene TRBV7-9, with D perhaps TRBD2 (6 bases). This CDR3 is 13 amino acids long. Germline CDR1 reads SEHNR; CDR2 reads FQNEAQ (reference sequence). V was clipped by 5 bases and J by 12 bases, with 17 bases between them. The CDR3 region is CASSPWDFQGQFF. For the CDR3, the DNA is TGTGCCAGCAGCCCATGGGACTTTCAAGGGCAGTTCTTC.

DNA for the CDR3: TGTGCCAGCAGTGACGGGGAGCCCACAGATACGCAGTATTTT. As protein: CASSDGEPTDTQYF. The chain employs TRBV6-4 and TRBJ2-3; a weak D match, TRBD2 (5 bases). Germline values: CDR1 MRHNA, CDR2 SNTAGT. This CDR3 contains 14 residues. Trimming left V 2 bases short and J 2 bases short, with 8 bases between.

In DNA form, the CDR3 reads TGTGCCAGCAGCTACGGTCGTCTTCACACTGAAGCTTTCTTT. Encoded protein: CASSYGRLHTEAFF. The rearrangement links TRBV28 to TRBJ1-1, with D unclear. CDR3 length equals 14 residues. Germline V gives CDR1 MDHEN, CDR2 SYDVKM. V lost 6 bases to trimming and J lost 3 bases, with 14 bases between them.

This chain links TRBV4-2 with TRBJ2-7; 8 bases match TRBD2. The CDR3 is 18 amino acids. The trim removed 0 bases at V and 2 bases at J, leaving 12 bases unmatched. Germline loops: CDR1 LGHNA, CDR2 YNFKEQ. CDR3 residues: CASSQEISGLGSAYEQYF. The CDR3 DNA is TGTGCCAGCAGCCAAGAAATTTCGGGACTAGGGAGTGCCTACGAGCAGTACTTC.

The V gene is TRBV7-9, the J gene TRBJ2-3, with no clear D. The CDR3 length is 11 residues. The V and J ends lost 7 bases and 2 bases respectively, with 4 bases between them. Germline assignment: CDR1 SEHNR and CDR2 FQNEAQ (reference sequence). The CDR3 nucleotides are TGTGCCAGCACTTTCACAGATACGCAGTATTTT. Its translation: CASTFTDTQYF.

The CDR3 DNA reads as TGTGCCAGCTGGACAGGGGGCGTCAGCAATCAGCCCCAGCATTTT. Amino acids: CASWTGGVSNQPQHF. The chain employs TRBV6-1 and TRBJ1-5, with TRBD1 matching 11 bases. CDR1 and CDR2 from the germline V gene are MNHNS and SASEGT. The V gene end was trimmed by 8 bases and the J gene end by 1 base; junction bases not matched to a gene: 4. CDR3 length equals 15 residues.

The J gene is TRBJ1-2, the V gene TRBV7-2; D unclear. This CDR3 is built from 15 residues. Per germline, CDR1 SGHTA and CDR2 FQGNSA. V was clipped by 5 bases and J by 5 bases, with 18 bases between them. CDR3 sequence (DNA): TGTGCCAGCAGCCCCGTGGGCAGATCTTTATATGGCTACACCTTC. This encodes CASSPVGRSLYGYTF.

This clone was observed a handful of times. The gene calls are TRBV5-5 and TRBJ1-2; the D gene is possibly TRBD1 (6 bases). CDR3 length: 14 amino acids. CDR1 SGHKS and CDR2 YYEKEE come from the germline V gene (reference sequence). V lost 4 bases and J lost 5, with 15 bases in between. CDR3 loop: CASSPGQNLYGYTF. Written as DNA, the CDR3 is TGTGCCAGCAGCCCGGGACAAAACCTATATGGCTACACCTTC.

This chain links TRBV7-3 with TRBJ2-5; TRBD2 aligns across 10 bases. Germline-derived CDR1 and CDR2 are SGHTA and FQGTGA. There are 13 residues in the CDR3. Losses at the gene ends were 5 bases for V and 4 bases for J; bases not matched to a gene: 1. The chain's CDR3 is CASSPSGRETQYF. CDR3 sequence (DNA): TGTGCCAGCAGCCCTAGCGGGAGAGAGACCCAGTACTTC.

The chain is built from TRBV30 and TRBJ2-4, with D perhaps matching TRBD2 (5 bases). CDR1 GTSNPN and CDR2 SVGIG come from the germline V gene (reference sequence). The length of the CDR3 is 12 residues. The ends were cut back, 0 bases at V and 7 bases at J, with 7 bases in the middle. CDR3 DNA: TGTGCCTGGAGTGTACGAGGGAACATTCAGTACTTC. It codes for CAWSVRGNIQYF. The full variable domain, with the rest looked up from reference TRBV30 and TRBJ2-4, is SQTIHQWPATLVQPVGSPLSLECTVEGTSNPNLYWYRQAAGRGLQLLFYSVGIGQISSEVPQNLSASRPQDRQFILSSKKLLLSDSGFYLCAWSVRGNIQYFGAGTRLSVL.

The rearrangement links TRBV19 to TRBJ2-2, with TRBD2 identical over 7 bases. Germline V gene sequence: CDR1 LNHDA, CDR2 SQIVND (reference sequence). CDR3 length: 16 amino acids. Trimming took 5 bases from V and 3 from J; bases not matched to a gene: 9. CDR3 amino acids: CASSLWGGRDTGELFF. The DNA for the CDR3 is TGTGCCAGTAGTCTTTGGGGGGGTCGAGACACCGGGGAGCTGTTTTTT.

This chain links TRBV7-8 with TRBJ1-6; 9 positions agree with TRBD1. Germline V gene sequence: CDR1 SGHVS, CDR2 FQNEAQ. The CDR3 runs to 20 residues. V dropped 2 bases and J dropped 8; count of bases not matched to a gene: 19. As DNA, the CDR3 is TGTGCCAGCAGCTTATTTTTGGGCAGCGGGGCGACAGGGGGGGATTCACCCCTCCACTTT. Translated: CASSLFLGSGATGGDSPLHF.